A single sample gave rise to the 25 T cell receptor beta chains below, sequenced in a study of T cells after posttransplantation cyclophosphamide (TCRdb year 2016). The library came from the immunoSEQ multiplex PCR assay. Not all clones reach the TCRdb copy of this immuneACCESS table, which keeps in-frame sequences only. Checked studies attribute under half of the gap to unresolved V genes and leave the rest unexplained. The sample has 5,000 to 7,500 clones on record, roughly four fifths of them singletons. Clones ranked in the top ten supply around 24% of the sample. Reading the label with the study, this specimen's treatment or condition is: high-dose cyclophosphamide on days +3 and +4 as single-agent GVHD prophylaxis. For conditioning, the PTCy patients got busulfan and fludarabine, then a related or unrelated marrow graft, followed by cyclophosphamide on days +3 and +4. The sequences come from PBMCs, collected almost 1,500 days after allogeneic stem cell transplant with posttransplant cyclophosphamide. Receptors were obtained from a male patient between 25 and 39 years old who received an allogeneic stem cell transplant from a related donor, was CMV-positive, and had acute GVHD only. A transplant means some T cells may be of graft donor rather than patient origin.

This clone showed up just a few times. A read error may account for a junction end that differs from germline. The chain uses TRBV5-4 and TRBJ1-6; D is unresolved. The CDR3 has 14 amino acids. Germline-derived CDR1 and CDR2 are SGHNT and YYREEE (reference sequence). The CDR3 sequence: CASSHLTYNSPLHF. The CDR3 DNA is TGCGCCAGCAGCCATTTGACTTATAATTCACCCCTCCACTTT.

The V gene is TRBV6-6, the J gene TRBJ2-5; the match to TRBD1 covers 7 bases. Trimming cost V 1 base and J 2 bases; bases outside gene matches: 4. CDR1 is MNHNY and CDR2 is SVGAGI in the germline V gene (reference sequence). The CDR3 sequence is 15 residues long. The CDR3 here is CASSYLTGKQETQYF. The CDR3 nucleotides are TGTGCCAGCAGTTACTTGACAGGGAAGCAAGAGACCCAGTACTTC.

J is TRBJ1-5 and V is TRBV28; D might be TRBD1 (6 bases). CDR1 MDHEN and CDR2 SYDVKM come from the germline V gene. The CDR3 is 16 amino acids. Trimming removed 1 base at V and 5 bases at J, with 15 bases between. The CDR3 here is CASSLFRGGPHQPQHF. In DNA, the CDR3 is TGTGCCAGCAGTTTATTCCGAGGGGGACCTCATCAGCCCCAGCATTTT.

The chain employs TRBV5-1 and TRBJ2-2; possibly TRBD2 for D (6 bases). The CDR3 consists of 16 residues. Trimming took 4 bases from V and 4 from J, leaving 17 bases between them. Germline V lookup: CDR1 SGHRS, CDR2 YFSETQ. The CDR3 DNA is TGCGCCAGCAGCATACCCGGGGGTAAGGGCACCGGGGAGCTGTTTTTT. Translated, it gives CASSIPGGKGTGELFF. The entire variable domain, with the rest obtained from reference TRBV5-1 and TRBJ2-2, is as follows: KAGVTQTPRYLIKTRGQQVTLSCSPISGHRSVSWYQQTPGQGLQFLFEYFSETQRNKGNFPGRFSGRQFSNSRSEMNVSTLELGDSALYLCASSIPGGKGTGELFFGEGSRLTVL.

This clone was seen a few times. The chain has TRBV5-1 and TRBJ1-4, with TRBD1 matching 9 bases. Germline trimming cut 0 bases from V and 5 bases from J; bases unmatched to any gene: 2. CDR1 is SGHRS and CDR2 is YFSETQ in the germline V gene. The CDR3 covers 15 residues. CDR3 region: CASSLGTGENEKLFF. For the CDR3, the DNA is TGCGCCAGCAGCTTGGGGACAGGGGAAAATGAAAAACTGTTTTTT.

The chain joins TRBV6-1 to TRBJ1-5; TRBD1 is a possible D gene (5 bases). V gave up 9 bases and J gave up 3 bases, with 12 bases separating them. The CDR3 has 13 residues. Germline CDR1 MNHNS, CDR2 SASEGT. DNA for the CDR3: TGTGCCAGTCGCCAGGGATTCAATCAGCCCCAGCATTTT. Translation: CASRQGFNQPQHF.

The J gene is TRBJ2-1, the V gene TRBV4-2, with 14 positions matching TRBD2. Germline trimming cut 1 base from V and 10 bases from J; bases unmatched to any gene: 3. CDR3 length: 15 residues. Per germline, CDR1 LGHNA and CDR2 YNFKEQ. CDR3 sequence: CASSQGTSGGWEQFF. The DNA of the CDR3 is TGTGCCAGCAGCCAAGGGACTAGCGGGGGGTGGGAGCAGTTCTTC.

The chain links TRBV7-2 to TRBJ1-5; D is perhaps TRBD1 (6 bases). V lost 0 bases and J 9 bases, leaving 15 bases between the germline ends. This CDR3 is built from 15 residues. Germline V lookup: CDR1 SGHTA, CDR2 FQGNSA. This CDR3 is CASSLARGHSTPQHF. In nucleotides, the CDR3 is TGTGCCAGCAGCTTAGCCAGGGGCCACTCTACGCCCCAGCATTTT.

The chain links TRBV5-4 to TRBJ2-4; TRBD1 might be the D (5 bases). Germline V gene data show CDR1 as SGHNT and CDR2 as YYREEE (reference sequence). The CDR3 consists of 15 residues. Trimming took off 0 bases at V and 3 bases at J, with 10 bases between the two ends. DNA of the CDR3: TGTGCCAGCAGCTTGGACAGGAGAGGCAAAAACATTCAGTACTTC. This gives the protein CASSLDRRGKNIQYF.

The rearrangement links TRBV19 to TRBJ1-2; a weak D match, TRBD1 (6 bases). Trimming shortened V by 3 bases and J by 10 bases, and 15 bases separated the two germline ends. Germline V gene sequence: CDR1 LNHDA, CDR2 SQIVND (reference sequence). The CDR3 is 13 residues long. DNA of the CDR3: TGTGCCAGTAGTATGACAGGTCCCGCTGTCTACACCTTC. Translation gives CASSMTGPAVYTF.

This chain's CDR3 is CASSLDLRVGGYTF. Written as DNA, the CDR3 is TGTGCCAGCAGCTTAGATCTTCGGGTAGGCGGCTACACCTTC. The chain is built from TRBV11-2 and TRBJ1-2; the D is unclear. Trimming removed 0 bases from V and 8 bases from J, with 13 bases in between. The CDR3 spans 14 residues. CDR1 is SGHAT and CDR2 is FQNNGV in the germline V gene.

The J gene is TRBJ1-6, the V gene TRBV6-1; D gene ambiguous. CDR1 and CDR2 from the germline V gene are MNHNS and SASEGT. With 0 bases removed from V and 3 bases from J, the gap between germline ends came to 12 bases. CDR3 length: 17 amino acids. The chain's CDR3 is CASSEASGFYYNSPLHF. In DNA, the CDR3 is TGTGCCAGCAGTGAAGCGTCCGGGTTTTACTATAATTCACCCCTCCACTTT.

V gene TRBV2 combines with J gene TRBJ2-7; D possibly corresponds to TRBD1 (6 bases). CDR1 is SNHLY, CDR2 FYNNEI, per germline. The length of the CDR3 is 14 residues. V lost 1 base to trimming and J lost 1 base, with 8 bases between them. CDR3 coding DNA: TGTGCCAGCAGTGAAGACAGGGTATCCTACGAGCAGTACTTC. This gives the protein CASSEDRVSYEQYF.

The rearrangement joins TRBV6-5 to TRBJ2-7, with D maybe TRBD1 (6 bases). The CDR3 has 16 amino acids. Trimming shortened V by 0 bases and J by 3 bases, and 15 bases separated the two germline ends. From germline, CDR1 is MNHEY and CDR2 SVGAGI. Here the CDR3 reads CASSYSGGTPGYEQYF. The DNA for the CDR3 is TGTGCCAGCAGTTACTCGGGTGGGACACCTGGCTACGAGCAGTACTTC.

This sequence joins TRBV6-1 and TRBJ1-3; TRBD1 might be the D (6 bases). The CDR3 loop spans 15 amino acids. V lost 6 bases and J 3 bases, leaving 15 bases between the germline ends. CDR1 and CDR2 from the germline V gene are MNHNS and SASEGT. The CDR3 coding sequence is TGTGCCAGCAGCTCATACAGGGCAGGTGGAAACACCATATATTTT. Translating gives CASSSYRAGGNTIYF.

This chain uses TRBV27 with TRBJ1-5; a weak D match, TRBD1 (5 bases). The CDR3 is made up of 14 amino acids. Looked up from germline, CDR1 is MNHEY and CDR2 is SMNVEV (reference sequence). Trimming stripped 6 bases from V and 1 base from J, with 10 bases between. In DNA form, the CDR3 reads TGTGCCAGCAGCCTACAGGAAAGCAATCAGCCCCAGCATTTT. This translates into CASSLQESNQPQHF.

CDR3 nucleotide sequence: TGTGCCAGCAGCGACAGACGGTTCTCTGGAAACACCATATATTTT. Residues: CASSDRRFSGNTIYF. The chain employs TRBV7-8 and TRBJ1-3; TRBD1 might be the D (5 bases). The CDR3 has 15 amino acids. Germline V gives CDR1 SGHVS, CDR2 FQNEAQ. V gave up 5 bases and J gave up 0 bases, with 11 bases separating them.

This clone ranks as medium-sized (0.01 to 0.1%). The V call is TRBV27, the J call TRBJ2-7; tentatively, D is TRBD1 (5 bases). Germline lookup yields CDR1 MNHEY and CDR2 SMNVEV (reference sequence). CDR3 length equals 14 residues. With 4 bases removed from V and 2 bases from J, the gap between germline ends came to 12 bases. CDR3 sequence: CASSSQQGPYEQYF. The CDR3 DNA follows: TGTGCCAGCAGTTCCCAGCAGGGCCCCTACGAGCAGTACTTC.

There are a few counts of this clone. The chain recombines TRBV7-2 with TRBJ1-3; 10 bases map to TRBD1. V dropped 3 bases and J dropped 3; count of bases not matched to a gene: 2. Looked up from germline, CDR1 is SGHTA and CDR2 is FQGNSA. The CDR3 runs 15 residues. Here the CDR3 reads CASSFGTGVGNTIYF. The CDR3 coding sequence is TGTGCCAGCAGCTTCGGGACAGGGGTTGGAAACACCATATATTTT.

The chain has TRBV30 and TRBJ1-6; D unresolved. Deletions cut 4 bases from V and 5 bases from J, with 12 bases between. Germline CDR1 GTSNPN, CDR2 SVGIG (reference sequence). The CDR3 contains 14 residues. The CDR3 sequence: CAWKADPNNSPLHF. The CDR3 coding sequence is TGTGCCTGGAAAGCGGACCCAAATAATTCACCCCTCCACTTT.

The chain carries TRBV6-5 and TRBJ2-5; D is perhaps TRBD1 (6 bases). Germline V gene data show CDR1 as MNHEY and CDR2 as SVGAGI. This CDR3 spans 14 amino acids. Trimming removed 6 bases at V and 1 base at J, with 12 bases between. The CDR3 DNA sequence: TGTGCCAGCAGGCGCCTAGGGGGCCAAGAGACCCAGTACTTC. Translation: CASRRLGGQETQYF.

The chain links TRBV19 to TRBJ2-3; 12 bases line up with TRBD2. Trimming removed 7 bases from V and 2 bases from J; junction bases left unmatched: 10. The CDR3 contains 17 residues. Germline lookup yields CDR1 LNHDA and CDR2 SQIVND (reference sequence). This chain's CDR3 is CASTLPGLAGYTDTQYF. The CDR3 nucleotides read TGTGCCAGTACCCTACCCGGACTAGCGGGGTACACAGATACGCAGTATTTT.

The rearrangement uses TRBV9 and TRBJ2-3; no clear D gene. The V and J ends lost 2 bases and 5 bases respectively, with 9 bases between them. The CDR3 totals 13 residues. From germline, CDR1 is SGDLS and CDR2 YYNGEE. CDR3 in DNA: TGTGCCAGCAGCGTGTCGTTCAGAGATACGCAGTATTTT. Its protein product is CASSVSFRDTQYF.

The chain uses TRBV7-6 and TRBJ2-5, with D possibly matching TRBD2 (6 bases). Germline lookup yields CDR1 SGHVS and CDR2 FNYEAQ. The CDR3 has 15 residues. Trimming pared 2 bases from V and 1 base from J, leaving 11 bases between. DNA for the CDR3: TGTGCCAGCAGCTTACTCGGGGGTGTCCAAGAGACCCAGTACTTC. Encoded protein: CASSLLGGVQETQYF.

V usage is TRBV5-1 and J usage is TRBJ2-1; 10 nucleotides match TRBD2. V lost 0 bases and J lost 6; bases outside the gene matches: 0. The CDR3 extends over 14 amino acids. The V gene's germline CDR1 is SGHRS and CDR2 YFSETQ. The CDR3 here is CASSLGTSGNEQFF. In DNA, the CDR3 is TGCGCCAGCAGCTTGGGGACTAGCGGCAATGAGCAGTTCTTC.